These T cell receptor beta chains were read from a single sample in a study of blood T cell repertoires in COVID-19. Assay: immunoSEQ multiplex PCR; the TCRdb copy retains only in-frame clones and omits some. The sample has about 300,000 clones, roughly 82% seen once. The sequenced sample consisted of peripheral blood. These receptors were obtained from a woman aged 45-59 years with acute or convalescent COVID-19. Both conserved end residues are part of each CDR3. A D gene is named only where the DNA matches it firmly. Part of the rows lack a size; the others show once, few, many or a class for expanded clones.

>TRBJ2-7|NA|TRBD2|TRBV9
CASTQGRGSEEQYF
TGTGCCAGCACCCAAGGGAGGGGTTCGGAAGAGCAGTACTTC
>TRBJ2-7|NA|NA|TRBV12-3/TRBV12-4
CASSRGYEQYF
TGTGCCAGCAGCCGGGGCTACGAGCAGTACTTC
>TRBJ1-3|NA|NA|TRBV14
CASSQVGELVGNTIYF
TGTGCCAGCAGTCAAGTTGGGGAGTTGGTCGGAAACACCATATATTTT
>TRBJ2-7|NA|NA|TRBV5-1
CASSLALDSYEQYF
TGCGCCAGCAGCTTGGCCTTGGACAGCTACGAGCAGTACTTC
>TRBJ1-2|NA|TRBD1|TRBV7-2
CASSSPQGAFGYTF
TGTGCCAGCAGCTCCCCCCAGGGGGCGTTTGGCTACACCTTC
>TRBJ2-1|few|NA|TRBV28
CASPPGGRVLVNEQFF
TGTGCCAGCCCCCCTGGGGGCAGGGTGTTAGTCAATGAGCAGTTCTTC
>TRBJ1-4|NA|TRBD1|TRBV19
CASLRQGSTNEKLFF
TGTGCCAGTCTGCGACAGGGGTCAACTAATGAAAAACTGTTTTTT
>TRBJ2-5|NA|TRBD2|TRBV9
CASSVGGLAGGAKTQYF
TGTGCCAGCAGCGTAGGGGGACTAGCGGGAGGGGCGAAGACCCAGTACTTC
>TRBJ2-4|NA|NA|TRBV3-1/TRBV3-2
CASSQGSKELAKNIQYF
TGTGCCAGCAGCCAAGGCTCAAAAGAGCTAGCCAAAAACATTCAGTACTTC
>TRBJ1-5|NA|NA|TRBV24-1
CATSDPKTDSYSNQPQHF
TGTGCCACCAGTGATCCTAAAACGGACAGCTATAGCAATCAGCCCCAGCATTTT
>TRBJ2-1|NA|TRBD2|TRBV15
CATSRPTSGIDEQFF
TGTGCCACCAGCAGGCCGACTAGCGGGATCGATGAGCAGTTCTTC
>TRBJ2-5|NA|TRBD1|TRBV19
CASSTYRGETQYF
TGTGCCAGTAGTACTTACAGGGGAGAGACCCAGTACTTC
>TRBJ1-2|once|TRBD1|TRBV7-2
CASSFGQGANYGYTF
TGTGCCAGCAGCTTCGGACAGGGTGCGAACTATGGCTACACCTTC
>TRBJ1-2|NA|TRBD1|TRBV7-2
CASSSGGSLYGYTF
TGTGCCAGCAGCTCAGGGGGCTCCCTCTATGGCTACACCTTC
>TRBJ2-7|NA|NA|TRBV5-1
CASSLLFQGHEQYF
TGCGCCAGCAGCTTATTGTTCCAGGGCCACGAGCAGTACTTC
>TRBJ2-6|NA|TRBD1|TRBV5-1
CASSTGGSGANVLTF
TGCGCCAGCAGCACAGGGGGCTCTGGGGCCAACGTCCTGACTTTC
>TRBJ1-2|NA|TRBD1|TRBV7-9
CASRRGQASYGYTF
TGTGCCAGCAGGAGAGGACAGGCATCTTATGGCTACACCTTC
>TRBJ2-2|NA|TRBD2|TRBV6-4
CASSREGQAGELFF
TGTGCCAGCTCCAGGGAGGGCCAAGCCGGGGAGCTGTTTTTT
>TRBJ2-2|NA|NA|TRBV19
CASTLPPGELFF
TGTGCCAGTACCCTACCGCCCGGGGAGCTGTTTTTT
>TRBJ2-7|once|NA|TRBV5-8
CASSLYSLGGEQYF
TGTGCCAGCAGCTTGTATTCCCTCGGAGGCGAGCAGTACTTC
>TRBJ1-1|NA|NA|TRBV7-2
CASSLVGRSNTEAFF
TGTGCCAGCAGCTTAGTAGGCAGGTCGAACACTGAAGCTTTCTTT
>TRBJ1-5|NA|NA|TRBV6-1
CASSEQGPGSNQPQHF
TGTGCCAGCAGTGAACAGGGGCCAGGGAGCAATCAGCCCCAGCATTTT
>TRBJ2-7|NA|TRBD2|TRBV28
CASSLLAAYEQYF
TGTGCCAGCAGTCTCCTAGCGGCCTACGAGCAGTACTTC
>TRBJ1-1|NA|NA|TRBV12-3/TRBV12-4
CASSRDILGLTFF
TGTGCCAGCAGCCGGGACATTTTAGGTCTAACTTTCTTT
>TRBJ1-1|NA|NA|TRBV4-1
CASSQDVGRSDTEAFF
TGCGCCAGCAGCCAAGATGTCGGGAGGTCGGACACTGAAGCTTTCTTT
>TRBJ1-2|NA|NA|TRBV10-3
CAISDEPRNPTGYTF
TGTGCCATCAGTGATGAGCCCCGAAACCCTACTGGCTACACCTTC
>TRBJ2-7|NA|NA|TRBV5-4
CASSYGYGGEQYF
TGTGCCAGCAGCTACGGCTACGGGGGAGAGCAGTACTTC
>TRBJ1-5|NA|NA|TRBV18
CASSPPVPGINQPQHF
TGTGCCAGCTCACCACCGGTTCCAGGGATTAATCAGCCCCAGCATTTT
>TRBJ1-2|NA|TRBD1|TRBV27
CASSPDRGANYGYTF
TGTGCCAGCAGTCCAGACAGGGGCGCTAACTATGGCTACACCTTC
>TRBJ2-7|NA|NA|TRBV6-6
CASSYSRVAYEQYF
TGTGCCAGCAGTTACTCCAGGGTTGCCTACGAGCAGTACTTC
>TRBJ2-5|NA|NA|TRBV21-1
CASSRTGSGETQYF
TGTGCCAGCAGCAGGACAGGGTCTGGAGAGACCCAGTACTTC
>TRBJ2-7|few|TRBD1|TRBV5-1
CASSLGGQPRVSYEQYF
TGCGCCAGCAGCTTGGGGGGACAGCCCAGAGTCTCCTACGAGCAGTACTTC
>TRBJ2-7|NA|TRBD1|TRBV28
CASITPGQGYEQYF
TGTGCCAGCATCACTCCGGGACAGGGATACGAGCAGTACTTC
>TRBJ2-1|NA|NA|TRBV12-3/TRBV12-4
CASSILRNNEQFF
TGTGCCAGCAGTATCTTGAGAAACAATGAGCAGTTCTTC
>TRBJ2-1|NA|TRBD2|TRBV29-1
CSVEDLSGRARGEQFF
TGCAGCGTTGAAGATCTGAGCGGGAGGGCCCGCGGTGAGCAGTTCTTC
>TRBJ1-1|NA|NA|TRBV24-1
CATRTSGGEAFF
TGTGCCACCAGAACTAGCGGGGGGGAAGCTTTCTTT
>TRBJ1-1|NA|NA|TRBV7-7
CASSLTNLDAASSVGAFF
TGTGCTAGCAGCTTAACCAACCTTGACGCGGCCTCCTCCGTCGGAGCTTTCTTT
>TRBJ1-1|NA|TRBD1|TRBV2
CASSVGTGTHAFF
TGTGCCAGCAGTGTGGGGACAGGGACTCATGCTTTCTTT
>TRBJ2-6|NA|NA|TRBV9
CASGPTGSGANVLTF
TGTGCCAGCGGACCTACAGGGTCTGGGGCCAACGTCCTGACTTTC
>TRBJ2-7|NA|TRBD2|TRBV7-2
CASSPGTSGRSRAYEQYF
TGTGCCAGCAGCCCCGGGACTAGCGGGAGGTCCCGCGCCTACGAGCAGTACTTC
>TRBJ1-3|NA|NA|TRBV12-5
CACGMSSGNTIYF
TGTGCTTGTGGCATGAGCTCTGGAAACACCATATATTTT
>TRBJ2-1|NA|TRBD1|TRBV5-1
CASSPGTGGNNEQFF
TGCGCCAGCAGCCCTGGGACAGGGGGCAACAATGAGCAGTTCTTC
>TRBJ2-7|NA|NA|TRBV11-3
CASSLSSEYEQYF
TGTGCCAGCAGCTTATCTAGTGAATACGAGCAGTACTTC
>TRBJ2-7|NA|TRBD2|TRBV9
CASSVAGGPSYEQYF
TGTGCCAGCAGCGTAGCGGGAGGGCCGAGCTACGAGCAGTACTTC
>TRBJ2-3|NA|TRBD2|TRBV3-1/TRBV3-2
CASSQDPTGWEGGTDTQYF
TGTGCCAGCAGCCAAGATCCTACGGGGTGGGAGGGCGGCACAGATACGCAGTATTTT
>TRBJ2-1|NA|TRBD2|TRBV28
CASWVSGGDSYNEQFF
TGTGCCAGCTGGGTTAGCGGGGGAGACTCCTACAATGAGCAGTTCTTC
>TRBJ2-5|NA|TRBD2|TRBV30
CAWSLGLALRETQYF
TGTGCCTGGAGTTTGGGACTAGCCCTGCGGGAGACCCAGTACTTC
>TRBJ2-1|NA|TRBD1|TRBV7-9
CASSVTTGDNEQFF
TGTGCCAGCAGCGTAACGACAGGGGACAATGAGCAGTTCTTC
>TRBJ2-3|NA|NA|TRBV9
CASSQGGLADTQYF
TGTGCCAGCAGCCAGGGAGGATTAGCGGATACGCAGTATTTT
>TRBJ2-7|NA|TRBD1|TRBV27
CASSSYRGTYEQYF
TGTGCCAGCAGTTCATACAGGGGAACGTACGAGCAGTACTTC
>TRBJ1-1|once|TRBD1|TRBV7-9
CASSPDREATEAFF
TGTGCCAGCAGTCCCGACAGGGAGGCCACTGAAGCTTTCTTT
>TRBJ2-3|few|TRBD1|TRBV4-2
CASSQERPARGRADTQYF
TGTGCCAGCAGCCAAGAACGCCCGGCCAGGGGGCGCGCAGATACGCAGTATTTT
>TRBJ1-4|NA|NA|TRBV28
CASSLSGAAEKLFF
TGTGCCAGCAGTTTATCAGGTGCTGCTGAAAAACTGTTTTTT
>TRBJ2-1|NA|TRBD2|TRBV5-1
CASSPLAGEQFF
TGCGCCAGCAGCCCTCTAGCGGGGGAGCAGTTCTTC
>TRBJ1-4|NA|NA|TRBV5-4
CASSPAGGMDASEKLFF
TGTGCCAGCAGCCCGGCCGGGGGGATGGACGCCAGCGAAAAACTGTTTTTT
>TRBJ1-3|NA|NA|TRBV6-6
CASSPSGISGNTIYF
TGTGCCAGCAGCCCATCAGGCATCTCTGGAAACACCATATATTTT
>TRBJ2-3|few|NA|TRBV7-2
CASSLTRSDTQYF
TGTGCCAGCAGCTTAACTAGATCAGATACGCAGTATTTT
>TRBJ2-3|NA|TRBD2|TRBV2
CASSEEEGRGGTDTQYF
TGTGCCAGCAGCGAAGAGGAGGGGCGGGGGGGCACAGATACGCAGTATTTT